The 22 T cell receptor beta chains listed next were all sequenced from one sample in a study of blood T cell repertoires in COVID-19. Sequencing was performed with immunoSEQ multiplex PCR; in TCRdb, only in-frame clones are kept and a portion is missing. The data hold roughly 50,000 clones, with approximately 86% observed a single time. The sample taken for sequencing was peripheral blood. The receptor source for this set is a man aged 65 to 79 with active COVID-19.

The chain couples TRBV19 to TRBJ1-3; D is undetermined. The ends were cut back, 3 bases at V and 0 bases at J, with 12 bases in the middle. The CDR3 is 16 residues long. The germline V gene has CDR1 LNHDA and CDR2 SQIVND (reference sequence). CDR3 nucleotide sequence: TGTGCCAGTAGTATTACCTTCCCCGGCTCTGGAAACACCATATATTTT. Translation: CASSITFPGSGNTIYF.

The genes are TRBV2 and TRBJ1-4, with D unresolved. CDR3 length: 13 residues. Trimming took off 8 bases at V and 7 bases at J, with 14 bases between the two ends. Germline CDR1 is SNHLY and CDR2 is FYNNEI. The CDR3 nucleotides read TGTGCCAGCTCCCACCCGAGGGTTGAAAAACTGTTTTTT. Protein product: CASSHPRVEKLFF.

V and J are TRBV5-1 and TRBJ1-1, with a weak D call TRBD1 (5 bases). The germline V and J ends were trimmed by 4 bases and 3 bases, with 19 bases remaining between them. CDR1 is SGHRS and CDR2 is YFSETQ in the germline V gene. The CDR3 is made up of 16 amino acids. CDR3 sequence reads: CASSPLGRRGDTEAFF. The CDR3 bases are TGCGCCAGCAGCCCCCTGGGGAGGCGAGGGGACACTGAAGCTTTCTTT.

The chain joins TRBV24-1 to TRBJ2-1; 7 nucleotides align to TRBD1. The CDR3 covers 15 residues. The junction had 1 base not matched to a gene; V was cut back by 1 base and J by 2 bases. CDR1 and CDR2 from the germline V gene are KGHDR and SFDVKD. The CDR3 here is CATSDFGQAYNEQFF. The CDR3 DNA is TGTGCCACCAGTGATTTCGGACAGGCCTACAATGAGCAGTTCTTC.

The chain uses TRBV7-2 and TRBJ1-3; the D gene is possibly TRBD1 (5 bases). Trimming shortened V by 5 bases and J by 14 bases, and 25 bases separated the two germline ends. CDR1 and CDR2 from the germline V gene are SGHTA and FQGNSA. The CDR3 is 15 amino acids. In DNA, the CDR3 is TGTGCCAGCAGCCTCAGTCGGGACTCTCTAGGTACCTTATATTTT. Protein sequence: CASSLSRDSLGTLYF. The variable domain in full, completed from reference TRBV7-2 and TRBJ1-3, reads GAGVSQSPSNKVTEKGKDVELRCDPISGHTALYWYRQSLGQGLEFLIYFQGNSAPDKSGLPSDRFSAERTGGSVSTLTIQRTQQEDSAVYLCASSLSRDSLGTLYFGEGSWLTVV.

The chain combines TRBV10-2 with TRBJ1-5; D call uncertain. V was trimmed by 0 bases and J by 11 bases, leaving 8 bases between them. Per germline, CDR1 WSHSY and CDR2 SAAADI. The CDR3 extends over 12 amino acids. The CDR3 protein is CASSESVGAQHF. CDR3 DNA sequence: TGCGCCAGCAGTGAGTCAGTCGGTGCCCAGCATTTT.

A note on this clone: The junction does not match germline at one end; this may be a read error. This sequence joins TRBV18 and TRBJ2-6, with unresolved D. The CDR3 is 19 residues long. Per the germline V gene, CDR1 is KGHSH and CDR2 is LQKENI. The CDR3 coding sequence is TGTGCCAGCTCATCACCCCCAGGCAGTCGCCACTCTGGGGCCAACGTCCTGACTTTC. It encodes CASSSPPGSRHSGANVLTF.

The chain links TRBV7-8 to TRBJ1-3, with 8 bases matching TRBD1. The CDR3 length is 18 residues. The V segment lost 5 bases and the J segment 0 bases; nucleotides outside the gene matches: 12. The V gene's germline CDR1 is SGHVS and CDR2 FQNEAQ. The chain's CDR3 is CASSPTQPGQVSGNTIYF. In DNA, the CDR3 is TGTGCCAGCAGCCCTACACAACCGGGACAGGTCTCTGGAAACACCATATATTTT.

This chain joins TRBV4-1 and TRBJ1-1, with D tentatively TRBD1 (6 bases). V dropped 3 bases and J dropped 0 bases, with 11 bases sitting between them. The CDR3 spans 15 residues. Germline CDR1 is MGHRA and CDR2 is YSYEKL. The DNA of the CDR3 is TGCGCCAGCAGCCAGATGGACAGATTGAACACTGAAGCTTTCTTT. Residues: CASSQMDRLNTEAFF.

The chain employs TRBV19 and TRBJ2-3, with D tentatively TRBD1 (6 bases). Germline assignment: CDR1 LNHDA and CDR2 SQIVND (reference sequence). The CDR3 has 13 amino acids. V lost 6 bases, J lost 3 bases, and 10 bases lay in between. The CDR3 nucleotides read TGTGCCAGTAGAGGTACAGGGACAGATACGCAGTATTTT. Translation: CASRGTGTDTQYF.

The rearrangement uses TRBV19 and TRBJ2-3; no reliable D call. The length of the CDR3 is 12 residues. Trimming shortened V by 3 bases and J by 4 bases, and 5 bases separated the two germline ends. CDR1 is LNHDA and CDR2 is SQIVND in the germline V gene (reference sequence). As DNA, the CDR3 is TGTGCCAGTAGTATTTCTTCAGATACGCAGTATTTT. Amino acids: CASSISSDTQYF.

The V and J genes are TRBV6-6 and TRBJ1-1; D is unresolved. The CDR3 covers 11 residues. The germline CDR1 and CDR2 sequences are MNHNY and SVGAGI (reference sequence). Between the trimmed V and J ends, which lost 2 bases and 5 bases, there was a span of 3 bases. CDR3 sequence (DNA): TGTGCCAGCAGTTACCTGACTGAAGCTTTCTTT. It codes for CASSYLTEAFF.

This chain joins TRBV6-5 and TRBJ2-7; no clear D. V was shortened by 5 bases and J by 3 bases, with 8 bases between the two germline ends. CDR1 and CDR2 (germline): MNHEY, SVGAGI. The length of the CDR3 is 12 residues. The DNA of the CDR3 is TGTGCCAGCAGTACCAGTGTCTACGAGCAGTACTTC. This gives the protein CASSTSVYEQYF.

V gene TRBV5-6 combines with J gene TRBJ1-2, with 7 nucleotides matching TRBD1. V was clipped by 4 bases and J by 6 bases; unmatched bases: 6. There are 13 residues in the CDR3. Germline assignment: CDR1 SGHDT and CDR2 YYEEEE. This CDR3 is CASSLAGGNGYTF. CDR3 in DNA: TGTGCCAGCAGCCTTGCAGGGGGGAATGGCTACACCTTC.

This chain joins TRBV6-5 and TRBJ1-2; a possible D gene is TRBD1 (6 bases). The length of the CDR3 is 13 residues. Germline assignment: CDR1 MNHEY and CDR2 SVGAGI. Trimming shortened V by 5 bases and J by 3 bases, and 10 bases separated the two germline ends. This chain's CDR3 is CASSHREDYGYTF. DNA of the CDR3: TGTGCCAGCAGTCACAGGGAAGACTATGGCTACACCTTC.

This chain connects TRBV9 to TRBJ2-3; 13 bases align to TRBD2. With 3 bases clipped from V and 2 bases from J, the junction kept 6 bases outside the gene matches. CDR1 and CDR2 (germline): SGDLS, YYNGEE. The CDR3 sequence is 17 residues long. The CDR3 loop is CASSAGLAGVVTDTQYF. In DNA form, the CDR3 reads TGTGCCAGCAGCGCCGGACTAGCGGGGGTGGTCACAGATACGCAGTATTTT.

The V and J genes are TRBV7-8 and TRBJ1-2, with TRBD1 matching over 9 bases. V lost 2 bases and J lost 7; bases outside the gene matches: 8. Germline V CDR1 and CDR2: SGHVS, FQNEAQ. CDR3 length: 15 amino acids. CDR3 in DNA: TGTGCCAGCAGCTTATGGGACAGGGCTTCAAGTGGCTACACCTTC. Translating gives CASSLWDRASSGYTF.

V gene TRBV11-2 combines with J gene TRBJ2-7; maybe TRBD1 (6 bases). The germline V and J ends were trimmed by 5 bases and 0 bases, with 11 bases remaining between them. CDR1 and CDR2 from the germline V gene are SGHAT and FQNNGV. The CDR3 length is 14 residues. CDR3 sequence: CASSATQGSYEQYF. The DNA of the CDR3 is TGTGCCAGCAGCGCGACACAGGGCTCCTACGAGCAGTACTTC.

This chain connects TRBV7-2 to TRBJ1-1; D unclear. Germline V CDR1 and CDR2: SGHTA, FQGNSA. V dropped 8 bases and J dropped 7 bases, with 20 bases sitting between them. The CDR3 length is 14 residues. The CDR3 sequence is CASQRMEPAIEAFF. CDR3 DNA: TGTGCCAGCCAGAGGATGGAACCCGCCATTGAAGCTTTCTTT.

The chain employs TRBV2 and TRBJ1-2, with D possibly TRBD1 on 5 matching bases. This CDR3 is built from 13 residues. Germline V gene lookup returns CDR1 SNHLY and CDR2 FYNNEI. Trimming shortened V by 4 bases and J by 3 bases, and 9 bases separated the two germline ends. For the CDR3, the DNA is TGTGCCAGCAGTGTCCGGGGGGACTATGGCTACACCTTC. Its protein product is CASSVRGDYGYTF.

The V gene is TRBV5-1, the J gene TRBJ1-4; D is ambiguous. The germline V gene encodes CDR1 SGHRS and CDR2 YFSETQ. Trimming shortened V by 2 bases and J by 1 base, and 6 bases separated the two germline ends. The CDR3 length is 14 residues. The CDR3 reads CASSFEGTNEKLFF. The CDR3 DNA is TGCGCCAGCAGCTTTGAGGGAACTAATGAAAAACTGTTTTTT.

The CDR3 loop reads CASSKGGSGQETQYF. DNA for the CDR3: TGTGCCAGTAGTAAAGGAGGTAGCGGACAAGAGACCCAGTACTTC. This sequence joins TRBV19 and TRBJ2-5; TRBD2 might be the D (6 bases). Germline V CDR1 and CDR2: LNHDA, SQIVND (reference sequence). Trimming took off 4 bases at V and 2 bases at J, with 14 bases between the two ends. This CDR3 has 15 amino acids.